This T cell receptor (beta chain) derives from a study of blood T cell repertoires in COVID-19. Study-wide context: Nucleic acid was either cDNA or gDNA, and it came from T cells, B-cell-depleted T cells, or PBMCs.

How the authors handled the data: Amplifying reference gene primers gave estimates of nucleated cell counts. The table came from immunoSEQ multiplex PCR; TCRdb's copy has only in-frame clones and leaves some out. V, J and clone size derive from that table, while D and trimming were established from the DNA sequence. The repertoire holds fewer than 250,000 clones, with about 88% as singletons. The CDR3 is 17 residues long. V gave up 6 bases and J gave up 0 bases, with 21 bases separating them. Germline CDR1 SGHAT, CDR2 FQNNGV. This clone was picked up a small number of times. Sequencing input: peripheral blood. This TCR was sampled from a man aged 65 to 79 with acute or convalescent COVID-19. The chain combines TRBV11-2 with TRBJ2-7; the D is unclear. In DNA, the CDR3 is TGTGCCAGCAGTTCATTTCGGGTCCGGAAAACCTCCTACGAGCAGTACTTC. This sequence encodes CASSSFRVRKTSYEQYF. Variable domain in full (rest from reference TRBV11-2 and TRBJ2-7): EAGVAQSPRYKIIEKRQSVAFWCNPISGHATLYWYQQILGQGPKLLIQFQNNGVVDDSQLPKDRFSAERLKGVDSTLKIQPAKLEDSAVYLCASSSFRVRKTSYEQYFGPGTRLTVT.